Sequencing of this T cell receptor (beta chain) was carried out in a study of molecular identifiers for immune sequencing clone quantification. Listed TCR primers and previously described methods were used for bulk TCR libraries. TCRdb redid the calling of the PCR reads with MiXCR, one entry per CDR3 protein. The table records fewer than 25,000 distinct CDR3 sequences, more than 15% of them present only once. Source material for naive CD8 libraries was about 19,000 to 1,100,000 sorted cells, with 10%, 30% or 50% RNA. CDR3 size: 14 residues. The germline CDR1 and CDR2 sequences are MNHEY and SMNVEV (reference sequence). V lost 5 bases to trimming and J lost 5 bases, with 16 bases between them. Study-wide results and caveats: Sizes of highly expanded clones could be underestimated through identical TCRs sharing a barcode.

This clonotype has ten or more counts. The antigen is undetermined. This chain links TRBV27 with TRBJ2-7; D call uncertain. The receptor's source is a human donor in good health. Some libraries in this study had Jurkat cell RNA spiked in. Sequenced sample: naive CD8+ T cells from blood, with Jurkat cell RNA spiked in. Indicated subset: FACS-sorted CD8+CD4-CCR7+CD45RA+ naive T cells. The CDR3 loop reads CASSPGPAPHEQYF. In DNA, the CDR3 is TGTGCCAGCAGTCCCGGCCCTGCACCTCACGAGCAGTACTTC.